The clone carrying this TCR beta chain was seen just once. The data belong to a study of OX40 agonist ivuxolimab in advanced cancers. Study in general: Treatment of patients was with ivuxolimab, an agonistic anti-OX40 (CD134) antibody.

Sequenced by immunoSEQ multiplex PCR; TCRdb stores in-frame clones only, minus some. The data show under 65,000 clones, 80% to 95% seen once. This CDR3 is built from 12 residues. J was trimmed by 6 bases and V by 6 bases; bases with no gene match: 2. Germline loops: CDR1 SQVTM, CDR2 ANQGSEA. This clonotype was obtained from an adult with an advanced solid tumor such as melanoma, head and neck, liver or kidney cancer. Specimen: CD4+ or CD8+ T cells sorted from blood, collected in a trial of the OX40 agonist ivuxolimab. V gene TRBV29-1 combines with J gene TRBJ1-4; 9 bases map to TRBD1. CDR3 nucleotides: TGCAGCGTAAGGACAGGGGATGAAAAACTGTTTTTT. It codes for CSVRTGDEKLFF.